Reported below is one T cell receptor (beta chain). Antigen: not known. This sample stems from a study of cytomegalovirus exposure and HLA in healthy donors. Study-wide results and limits: The authors listed around 150 TCR beta chains as cytomegalovirus-associated. Reportedly, diagnosis of cytomegalovirus status by the classifier showed high specificity and sensitivity.

Germline CDR1 and CDR2: MNHNY and SVGAGI (reference sequence). V shed 5 bases, J shed 4 bases, and the junction held 11 bases outside the gene matches. The length of the CDR3 is 15 residues. The protocol was immunoSEQ multiplex PCR, while the TCRdb copy is restricted to in-frame clones and leaves out a portion. The repertoire includes fewer than 350,000 clones, 70% to 90% of them detected once, and approximately 0.88% sits in the top ten. This TCR was sampled from a woman aged 18-29 years in good health and CMV-seronegative. Source material: PBMCs. J is TRBJ2-7 and V is TRBV6-6; 7 positions agree with TRBD1. The CDR3 spells CASSTPTGSRYEQYF. The CDR3, as DNA: TGTGCCAGCAGTACGCCGACAGGGAGCAGGTACGAGCAGTACTTC.